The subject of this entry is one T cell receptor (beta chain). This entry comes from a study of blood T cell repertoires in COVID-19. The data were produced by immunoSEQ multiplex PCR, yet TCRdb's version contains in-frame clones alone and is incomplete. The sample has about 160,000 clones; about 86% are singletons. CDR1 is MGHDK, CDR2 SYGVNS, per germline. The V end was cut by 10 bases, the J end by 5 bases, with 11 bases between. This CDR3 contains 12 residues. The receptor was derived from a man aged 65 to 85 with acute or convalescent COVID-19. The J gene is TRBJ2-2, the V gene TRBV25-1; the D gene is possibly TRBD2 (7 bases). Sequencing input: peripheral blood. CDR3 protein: CATEGGTGELFF. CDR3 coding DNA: TGTGCCACCGAGGGGGGGACCGGGGAGCTGTTTTTT.